Listed below are T cell receptor beta chains from one sample, sequenced in a study of T cell changes during pregnancy in multiple sclerosis. Sequenced by immunoSEQ multiplex PCR; TCRdb stores in-frame clones only, minus some. The sample records tens of thousands of clones, 75% to 95% being singletons. The sequences come from peripheral blood, collected before pregnancy. These receptors originate from a female donor with multiple sclerosis, enrolled in a pregnancy study. CDR3s include the opening cysteine and the closing phenylalanine or tryptophan. The order of the fields is clone size, V gene, J gene, D gene, CDR3 DNA, CDR3 protein. The D gene is left open where the match is weak. Part of the rows lack a size; the others show once, few, many or a class for expanded clones.

NA,TRBV27,TRBJ2-7,NA,TGTGCCAGCAGCCCAGGGGGGTTCGAGCAGTACTTC,CASSPGGFEQYF
NA,TRBV2,TRBJ2-7,TRBD1,TGTGCCAGCAGTGGTGGGGGACAGGTCTCCTACGAGCAGTACTTC,CASSGGGQVSYEQYF
NA,TRBV2,TRBJ2-5,NA,TGTGCCAGCAGTCTGACTAGAACCCAAGAGACCCAGTACTTC,CASSLTRTQETQYF
NA,TRBV5-8,TRBJ2-2,TRBD1,TGTGCCAGCAGCGCCGGGACAGCGAACACCGGGGAGCTGTTTTTT,CASSAGTANTGELFF
NA,TRBV10-3,TRBJ2-1,NA,TGTGCCATCAGTGAAGCGTTCCTGGCGGCCGCCTCCTACAATGAGCAGTTCTTC,CAISEAFLAAASYNEQFF
few,TRBV2,TRBJ2-3,NA,TGTGCCAGAGGATGGGGGGGGGCCGATACGCAGTATTTT,CARGWGGADTQYF
NA,TRBV29-1,TRBJ2-6,NA,TGCAGCGTTTATGACGGGTCCCGGGCCAACGTCCTGACTTTC,CSVYDGSRANVLTF
NA,TRBV18,TRBJ2-1,TRBD2,TGTGCCAGCTCATCTAAGGGACTAGCGGGCTCCTACAATGAGCAGTTCTTC,CASSSKGLAGSYNEQFF
NA,TRBV30,TRBJ2-2,TRBD2,TGTGCCTGGAGGACGGGGGGGGCAGGGGTCACCGGGGAGCTGTTTTTT,CAWRTGGAGVTGELFF
few,TRBV7-2,TRBJ1-6,TRBD1,TGTGCCAGCAGCACGACAGGGAAGGGTTCACCCCTCCACTTT,CASSTTGKGSPLHF
NA,TRBV28,TRBJ1-5,TRBD1,TGTGCCAGCAGTTTACCCGGGACAGGTCGGGATCAGCCCCAGCATTTT,CASSLPGTGRDQPQHF
NA,TRBV4-3,TRBJ2-2,NA,TGCGCCAGCAGCCTCATCAGGGGACCCGGGGAGCTGTTTTTT,CASSLIRGPGELFF
NA,TRBV2,TRBJ2-2,NA,TGTGCCAGCAGTGTTACGAACACCGGGGAGCTGTTTTTT,CASSVTNTGELFF
NA,TRBV4-3,TRBJ2-3,TRBD1,TGCGCCAGCAGCCAAGTTGCAGGGGGCAGAGCAGATACGCAGTATTTT,CASSQVAGGRADTQYF
NA,TRBV5-1,TRBJ2-5,TRBD2,TGCGCCAGCAGCTTGGCCCCTAGCGGGGGGGATAGTGAGACCCAGTACTTC,CASSLAPSGGDSETQYF